This section outlines one T cell receptor beta chain sequence together with its context. Here immunoSEQ multiplex PCR was the method, and the copy in TCRdb shows in-frame clones only, minus some. This table has around 75,000 clones, roughly 82% appearing once. Documented time point: blood 2 weeks post-SBRT. Treatment noted: 15 Gy SBRT to primary tumor, nephrectomy 4 weeks later. The record originates from a study of radiation and T cells in renal cell carcinoma. Germline V gene lookup returns CDR1 SGHVS and CDR2 FQNEAQ. V was cut by 7 bases and J by 2 bases, with 20 bases left in between. The CDR3 runs to 17 residues.

The TCR comes from a man in his 60s with renal cell carcinoma. The source material was blood, sampled from a patient whose treatment included radiotherapy and nephrectomy. The chain combines TRBV7-8 with TRBJ2-2; D uncertain. The CDR3 sequence: CASILPRWPINTGELFF. In nucleotides, the CDR3 is TGTGCCAGCATCCTCCCCCGGTGGCCGATTAACACCGGGGAGCTGTTTTTT.